This T cell receptor (beta chain) was identified during a study of control samples from healthy donors and cancer patients. The ends lost 5 bases at V and 6 bases at J; junction bases unmatched: 8. Germline CDR1 reads KGHSH; CDR2 reads LQKENI. This CDR3 has 14 residues. Clones were read by immunoSEQ multiplex PCR, and TCRdb kept only the in-frame ones, dropping some. The sample has about 47,000 clones, 80% seen once; the top ten hold over 9%. The V gene is TRBV18, the J gene TRBJ2-7, with TRBD2 matching over 9 bases. This receptor was taken from a man aged 65 to 85 in good health. Material for sequencing was blood. The CDR3 reads CASSGSGSPSEQYF. CDR3 DNA: TGTGCCAGCTCAGGTAGCGGGAGCCCCAGCGAGCAGTACTTC.